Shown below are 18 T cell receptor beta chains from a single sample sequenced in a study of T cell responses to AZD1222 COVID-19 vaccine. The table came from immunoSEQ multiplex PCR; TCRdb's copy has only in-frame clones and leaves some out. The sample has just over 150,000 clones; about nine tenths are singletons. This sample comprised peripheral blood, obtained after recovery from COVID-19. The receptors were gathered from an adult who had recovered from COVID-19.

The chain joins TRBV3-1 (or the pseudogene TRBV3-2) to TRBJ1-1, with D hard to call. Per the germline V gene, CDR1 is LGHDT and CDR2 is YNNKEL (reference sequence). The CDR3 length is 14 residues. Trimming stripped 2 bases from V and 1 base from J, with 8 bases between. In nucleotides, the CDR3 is TGTGCCAGCAGCCAATTTGGGCCGAACACTGAAGCTTTCTTT. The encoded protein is CASSQFGPNTEAFF.

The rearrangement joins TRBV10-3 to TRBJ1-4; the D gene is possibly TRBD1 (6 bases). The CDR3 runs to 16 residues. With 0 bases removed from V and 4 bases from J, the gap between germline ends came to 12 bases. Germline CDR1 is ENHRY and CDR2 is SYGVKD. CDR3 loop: CAISESQGAGNEKLFF. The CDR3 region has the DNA TGTGCCATCAGTGAGTCACAGGGCGCGGGTAATGAAAAACTGTTTTTT.

The CDR3 coding sequence is TGTGCCAGCAGCTTTGGTGGGTCAGCGAACACTGAAGCTTTCTTT. Its translation is CASSFGGSANTEAFF. V and J are TRBV5-4 and TRBJ1-1; D is unresolved. Germline loops: CDR1 SGHNT, CDR2 YYREEE (reference sequence). Trimming removed 2 bases at V and 1 base at J, with 12 bases between. The length of the CDR3 is 15 residues.

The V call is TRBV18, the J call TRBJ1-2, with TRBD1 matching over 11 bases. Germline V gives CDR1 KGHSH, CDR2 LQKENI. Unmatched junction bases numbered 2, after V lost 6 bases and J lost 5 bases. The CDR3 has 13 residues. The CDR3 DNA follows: TGTGCCAGCTCCGGACAGGGGGCTTATGGCTACACCTTC. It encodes CASSGQGAYGYTF.

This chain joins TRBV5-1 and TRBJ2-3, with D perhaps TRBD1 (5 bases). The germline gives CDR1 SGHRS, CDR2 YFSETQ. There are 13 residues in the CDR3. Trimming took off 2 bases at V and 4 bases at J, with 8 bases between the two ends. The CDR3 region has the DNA TGCGCCAGCAGCTTACAGGCCCCAGATACGCAGTATTTT. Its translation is CASSLQAPDTQYF.

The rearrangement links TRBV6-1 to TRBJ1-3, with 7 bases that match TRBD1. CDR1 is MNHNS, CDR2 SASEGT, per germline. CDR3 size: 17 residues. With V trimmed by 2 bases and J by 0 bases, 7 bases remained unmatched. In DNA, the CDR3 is TGTGCCAGCAGTGAATATCCGACAGGGAGCTCTGGAAACACCATATATTTT. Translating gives CASSEYPTGSSGNTIYF.

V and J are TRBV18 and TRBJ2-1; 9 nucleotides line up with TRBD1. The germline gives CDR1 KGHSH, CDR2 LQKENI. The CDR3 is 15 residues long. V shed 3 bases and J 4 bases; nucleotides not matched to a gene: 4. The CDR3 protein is CASSPGQGQYNEQFF. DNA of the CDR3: TGTGCCAGCTCACCGGGACAGGGCCAGTACAATGAGCAGTTCTTC.

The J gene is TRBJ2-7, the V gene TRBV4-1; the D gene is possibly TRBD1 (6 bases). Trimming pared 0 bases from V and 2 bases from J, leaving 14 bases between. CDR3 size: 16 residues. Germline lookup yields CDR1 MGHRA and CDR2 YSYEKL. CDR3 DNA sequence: TGCGCCAGCAGCCAAGAGCATGGCAGGGGTGCCTACGAGCAGTACTTC. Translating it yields CASSQEHGRGAYEQYF.

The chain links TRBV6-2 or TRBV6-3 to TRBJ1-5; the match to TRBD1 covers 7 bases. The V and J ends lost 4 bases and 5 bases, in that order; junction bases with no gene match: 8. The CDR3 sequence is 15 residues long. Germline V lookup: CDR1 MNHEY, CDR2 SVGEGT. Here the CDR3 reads CASSSIDRVDQPQHF. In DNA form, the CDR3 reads TGTGCCAGCAGTTCAATTGACAGGGTGGATCAGCCCCAGCATTTT.

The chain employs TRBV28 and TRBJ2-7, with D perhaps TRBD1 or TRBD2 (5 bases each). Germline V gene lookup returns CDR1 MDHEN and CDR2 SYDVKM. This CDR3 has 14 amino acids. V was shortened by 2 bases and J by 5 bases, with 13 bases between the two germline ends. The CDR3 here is CASSLGGPPHEQYF. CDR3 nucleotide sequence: TGTGCCAGCAGTTTAGGGGGACCCCCACACGAGCAGTACTTC.

The DNA of the CDR3 is TGTGCCAGCAGCCTTCCACAGGGGGTTGGCGGCGGGGAGCTGTTTTTT. Translated: CASSLPQGVGGGELFF. The chain couples TRBV7-7 to TRBJ2-2; 8 bases align to TRBD1. Germline V gene data show CDR1 as SSHAT and CDR2 as FNYEAQ (reference sequence). CDR3 length: 16 amino acids. J gave up 7 bases and V 5 bases, and 12 bases lay outside the gene matches.

This CDR3 reads CASMGEGHIYGYTF. Here the CDR3 DNA reads TGTGCCAGCATGGGTGAGGGGCACATCTATGGCTACACCTTC. This chain uses TRBV28 with TRBJ1-2; possibly TRBD1 for D (5 bases). V was pared by 7 bases and J by 4 bases, with 16 bases between. The CDR3 has 14 amino acids. Germline loops: CDR1 MDHEN, CDR2 SYDVKM.

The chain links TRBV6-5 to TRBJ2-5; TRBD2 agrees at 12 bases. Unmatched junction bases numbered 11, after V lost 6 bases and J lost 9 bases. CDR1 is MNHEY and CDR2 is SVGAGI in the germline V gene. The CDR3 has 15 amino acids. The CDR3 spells CASRSLAGGPGAQYF. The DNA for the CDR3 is TGTGCCAGCAGGTCCCTAGCGGGAGGGCCCGGGGCCCAGTACTTC.

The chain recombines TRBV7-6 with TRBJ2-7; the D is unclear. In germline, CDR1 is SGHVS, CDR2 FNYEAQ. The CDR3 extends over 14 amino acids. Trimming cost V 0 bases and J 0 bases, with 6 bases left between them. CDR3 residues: CASSLAPSSYEQYF. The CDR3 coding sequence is TGTGCCAGCAGCTTAGCCCCCAGCTCCTACGAGCAGTACTTC. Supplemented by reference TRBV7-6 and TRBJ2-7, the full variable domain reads GAGVSQSPRYKVTKRGQDVALRCDPISGHVSLYWYRQALGQGPEFLTYFNYEAQQDKSGLPNDRFSAERPEGSISTLTIQRTEQRDSAMYRCASSLAPSSYEQYFGPGTRLTVT.

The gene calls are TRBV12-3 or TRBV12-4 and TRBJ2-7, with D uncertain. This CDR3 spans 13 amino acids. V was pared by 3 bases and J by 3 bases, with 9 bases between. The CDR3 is CASSLAGRYEQYF. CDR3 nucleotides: TGTGCCAGCAGTTTGGCAGGCCGCTACGAGCAGTACTTC.

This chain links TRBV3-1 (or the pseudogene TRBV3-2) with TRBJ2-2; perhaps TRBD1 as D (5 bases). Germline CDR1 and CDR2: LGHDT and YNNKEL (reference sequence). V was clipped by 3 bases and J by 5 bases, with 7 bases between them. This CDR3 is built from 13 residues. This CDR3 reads CASSQQGTGELFF. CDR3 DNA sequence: TGTGCCAGCAGCCAGCAGGGAACCGGGGAGCTGTTTTTT.

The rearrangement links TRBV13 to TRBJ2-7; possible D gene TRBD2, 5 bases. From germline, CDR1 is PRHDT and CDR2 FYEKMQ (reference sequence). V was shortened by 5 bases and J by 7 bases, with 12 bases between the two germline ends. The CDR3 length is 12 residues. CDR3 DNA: TGTGCCAGCAGCCCCCAGTCGGGGGAGCAGTACTTC. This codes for CASSPQSGEQYF.

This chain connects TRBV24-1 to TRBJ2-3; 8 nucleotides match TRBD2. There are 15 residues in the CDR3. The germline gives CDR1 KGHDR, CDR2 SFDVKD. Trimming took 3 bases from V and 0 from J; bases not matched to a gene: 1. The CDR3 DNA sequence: TGTGCCACCAGTGATAGCGGGAGAAGCACAGATACGCAGTATTTT. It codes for CATSDSGRSTDTQYF.